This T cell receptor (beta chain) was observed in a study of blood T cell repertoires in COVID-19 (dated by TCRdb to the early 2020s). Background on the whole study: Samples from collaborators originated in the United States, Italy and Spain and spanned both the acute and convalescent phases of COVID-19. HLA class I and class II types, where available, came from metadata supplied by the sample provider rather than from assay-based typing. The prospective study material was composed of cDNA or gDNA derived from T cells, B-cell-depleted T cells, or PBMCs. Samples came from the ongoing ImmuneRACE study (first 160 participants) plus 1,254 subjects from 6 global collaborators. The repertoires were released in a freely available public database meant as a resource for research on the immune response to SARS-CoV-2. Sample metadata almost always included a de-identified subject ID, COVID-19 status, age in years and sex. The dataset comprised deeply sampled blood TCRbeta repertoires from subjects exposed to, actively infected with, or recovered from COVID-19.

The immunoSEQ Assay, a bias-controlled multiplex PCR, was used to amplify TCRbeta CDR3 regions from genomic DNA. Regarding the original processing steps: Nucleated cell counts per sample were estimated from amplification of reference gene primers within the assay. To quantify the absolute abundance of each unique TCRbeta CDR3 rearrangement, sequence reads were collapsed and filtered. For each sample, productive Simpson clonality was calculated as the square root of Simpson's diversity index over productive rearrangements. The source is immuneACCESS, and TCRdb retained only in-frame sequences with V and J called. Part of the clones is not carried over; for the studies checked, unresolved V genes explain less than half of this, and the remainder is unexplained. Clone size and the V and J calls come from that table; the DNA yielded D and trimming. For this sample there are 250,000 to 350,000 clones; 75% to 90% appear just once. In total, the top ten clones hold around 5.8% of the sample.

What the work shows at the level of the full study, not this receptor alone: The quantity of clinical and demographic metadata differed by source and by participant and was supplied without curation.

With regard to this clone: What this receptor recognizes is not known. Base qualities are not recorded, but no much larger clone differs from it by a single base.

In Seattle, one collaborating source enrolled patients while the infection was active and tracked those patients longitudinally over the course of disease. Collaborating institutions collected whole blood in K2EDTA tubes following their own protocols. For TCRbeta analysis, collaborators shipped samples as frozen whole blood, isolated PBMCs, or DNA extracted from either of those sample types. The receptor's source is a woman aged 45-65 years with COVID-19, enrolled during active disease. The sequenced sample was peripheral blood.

The CDR3 protein: CASSLVTSGDTQYF. At the DNA level, the sequence is TGTGCCAGCAGCTTAGTGACTAGCGGGGATACGCAGTATTTT. The chain is assembled from TRBV11-3 and TRBJ2-3, with 10 middle bases fitting TRBD2. The germline V end is reduced by 1 base and the J end by 6 bases; junction bases left unmatched: 1. CDR1 SGHNT and CDR2 YENEEA were looked up in the germline V gene. The CDR3 measures 14 amino acids from cysteine to phenylalanine. Only the CDR3 portion is preserved as DNA: 42 bases, with reading frame beginning at the first base.